The sample holds a few counts of the clone carrying this T cell receptor (beta chain). TCR beta CDR3 regions were amplified from RNA transcripts. Using the HTBI primer set, a first-round RT-PCR was run on the TCR CDR3. TCRdb re-analysed the multiplex PCR reads in MiXCR, keeping a single row per CDR3 protein. The sample lists over 700,000 distinct CDR3 sequences; 18% were seen once. This specimen comes from a study of T cells in Graves' hyperthyroidism and ophthalmopathy. From germline, CDR1 is SQVTM and CDR2 ANQGSEA. This CDR3 contains 15 residues. The V segment lost 0 bases and the J segment 0 bases; nucleotides outside the gene matches: 4.

The chain carries TRBV29-1 and TRBJ2-5, with 7 bases fitting TRBD1. The source material was blood. The TCR was taken from a woman in her 50s with Graves' hyperthyroidism that later progressed to Graves' ophthalmopathy. This CDR3 is CSVEDPQGNQETQYF. CDR3 nucleotides: TGCAGCGTTGAAGATCCACAGGGGAACCAAGAGACCCAGTACTTC.